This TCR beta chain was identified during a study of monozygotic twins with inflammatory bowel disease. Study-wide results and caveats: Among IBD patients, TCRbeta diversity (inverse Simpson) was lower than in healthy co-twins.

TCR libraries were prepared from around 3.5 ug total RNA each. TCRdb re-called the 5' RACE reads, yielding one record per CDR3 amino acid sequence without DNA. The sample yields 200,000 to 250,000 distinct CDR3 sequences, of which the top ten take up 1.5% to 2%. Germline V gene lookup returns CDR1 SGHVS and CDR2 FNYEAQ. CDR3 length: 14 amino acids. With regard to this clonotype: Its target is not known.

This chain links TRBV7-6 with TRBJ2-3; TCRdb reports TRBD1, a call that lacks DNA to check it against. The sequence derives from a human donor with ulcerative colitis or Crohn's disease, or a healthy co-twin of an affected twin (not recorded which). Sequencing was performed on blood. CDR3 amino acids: CASSQNTGPDTQYF.